Listed here are 14 T cell receptor beta chains from one sample, sequenced in a study of T cell responses to AZD1222 COVID-19 vaccine (dated by TCRdb to 2020 to 2023). Explained via the paper, the time point label denotes: baseline before first vaccination. Libraries came from the immunoSEQ multiplex PCR assay. What TCRdb holds here is the immuneACCESS table cut down to in-frame rearrangements. Part of the clones is not present; checked against another copy, under half of the missing clones reflect an unresolved V gene, and the others are unexplained. This sample holds some 190,000 clones; roughly 88% were observed only once. The ten largest clonotypes hold approximately 8% of the sample. This material consisted of peripheral blood, taken on day 0 of AZD1222 vaccination. The source is an adult in good health.

Notes on this clone: At the DNA level, this CDR3 is encoded by other sequences in the same sample as well. V usage is TRBV19 and J usage is TRBJ2-1; the D is unclear. From germline, CDR1 is LNHDA and CDR2 SQIVND (reference sequence). The CDR3 sequence is 13 residues long. The germline V and J ends were trimmed by 1 base and 3 bases, with 4 bases remaining between them. The CDR3 sequence: CASSIAGYNEQFF. The CDR3 nucleotides are TGTGCCAGTAGTATAGCCGGCTACAATGAGCAGTTCTTC.

J is TRBJ2-2 and V is TRBV10-3; 8 bases fit TRBD1. Germline V gene sequence: CDR1 ENHRY, CDR2 SYGVKD. J lost 6 bases, V lost 10 bases, and 7 bases had no gene match. The length of the CDR3 is 13 residues. The CDR3 loop is CATGQGGAGELFF. For the CDR3, the DNA is TGTGCCACCGGACAGGGTGGCGCCGGGGAGCTGTTTTTT.

Points on this clone: Other nucleotide sequences in the sample specify the same CDR3. The genes are TRBV5-1 and TRBJ2-7, with a weak D call TRBD1 (5 bases). The CDR3 length is 13 residues. V dropped 0 bases and J dropped 3 bases, with 7 bases sitting between them. The germline gives CDR1 SGHRS, CDR2 YFSETQ. The CDR3, as DNA: TGCGCCAGCAGCTTGGGACAGAACTACGAGCAGTACTTC. Protein sequence: CASSLGQNYEQYF.

V gene TRBV20-1 combines with J gene TRBJ2-1; D is unclear. The CDR3 contains 8 residues. Germline V gives CDR1 DFQATT, CDR2 SNEGSKA (reference sequence). Trimming took 7 bases from V and 10 from J, leaving 5 bases between them. Here the CDR3 reads CSVREQFF. For the CDR3, the DNA is TGCAGTGTCCGGGAGCAGTTCTTC.

The chain combines TRBV29-1 with TRBJ2-7, with a possible D match to TRBD2 (6 bases). Germline values: CDR1 SQVTM, CDR2 ANQGSEA. V gave up 7 bases and J gave up 0 bases, with 7 bases separating them. The CDR3 is 11 residues long. The CDR3 loop is CSGGVSYEQYF. The DNA of the CDR3 is TGCAGCGGCGGGGTCTCCTACGAGCAGTACTTC.

J is TRBJ2-7 and V is TRBV28; D is uncertain. Trimming took off 6 bases at V and 2 bases at J, with 5 bases between the two ends. The CDR3 runs to 11 residues. The germline CDR1 and CDR2 sequences are MDHEN and SYDVKM. The CDR3 here is CASSQPYEQYF. CDR3 bases: TGTGCCAGCAGCCAGCCCTACGAGCAGTACTTC.

The chain joins TRBV7-2 to TRBJ1-2, with a tentative D call TRBD1 (5 bases). With 1 base removed from V and 7 bases from J, the gap between germline ends came to 13 bases. Germline V CDR1 and CDR2: SGHTA, FQGNSA. The CDR3 contains 14 residues. DNA of the CDR3: TGTGCCAGCAGCTTAGAGGTTGGGGCGAGTGGCTACACCTTC. Protein: CASSLEVGASGYTF.

This clone occurred once. The chain is built from TRBV12-3 or TRBV12-4 and TRBJ2-7; D gene unclear. The germline V and J ends were trimmed by 8 bases and 3 bases, with 11 bases remaining between them. The CDR3 is made up of 12 amino acids. Here the CDR3 DNA reads TGTGCCAGCCGAGTCGGAGACTACGAGCAGTACTTC. Translated, it gives CASRVGDYEQYF.

CDR3 coding DNA: TGTGCCACCAGGGCGGGGGCCGGGACTGAAGCTTTCTTT. Translation: CATRAGAGTEAFF. The genes are TRBV24-1 and TRBJ1-1; D may be TRBD1 (6 bases). V was cut by 7 bases and J by 5 bases, with 13 bases left in between. In germline, CDR1 is KGHDR, CDR2 SFDVKD. The CDR3 length is 13 residues.

This chain links TRBV9 with TRBJ2-2; 8 bases are shared with TRBD2. Trimming at V came to 0 bases and at J to 1 base, leaving 8 bases not matched to a gene. This CDR3 contains 18 residues. The germline CDR1 and CDR2 sequences are SGDLS and YYNGEE. In DNA, the CDR3 is TGTGCCAGCAGCGTAGTATCCGCGGGGGGAGTGAACACCGGGGAGCTGTTTTTT. This encodes CASSVVSAGGVNTGELFF.

V is TRBV5-4 and J is TRBJ1-1; D gene uncertain. There are 14 residues in the CDR3. V lost 4 bases and J lost 3, with 13 bases in between. The germline gives CDR1 SGHNT, CDR2 YYREEE (reference sequence). CDR3 coding DNA: TGTGCCAGCAGCCACCCCAGCCTTTACACTGAAGCTTTCTTT. Its protein product is CASSHPSLYTEAFF. Together with reference TRBV5-4 and TRBJ1-1, the CDR3 gives the full variable domain: ETGVTQSPTHLIKTRGQQVTLRCSSQSGHNTVSWYQQALGQGPQFIFQYYREEENGRGNFPPRFSGLQFPNYSSELNVNALELDDSALYLCASSHPSLYTEAFFGQGTRLTVV.

The chain carries TRBV7-2 and TRBJ2-3; unclear D gene. The CDR3 is made up of 16 amino acids. Trimming removed 1 base from V and 2 bases from J, with 13 bases in between. Germline values: CDR1 SGHTA, CDR2 FQGNSA. The CDR3 DNA is TGTGCCAGCAGCTTAGACCCCGGCTATAACACAGATACGCAGTATTTT. Protein product: CASSLDPGYNTDTQYF.

The chain couples TRBV11-3 to TRBJ2-7; the match to TRBD1 covers 9 bases. The length of the CDR3 is 14 residues. Germline V gene data show CDR1 as SGHNT and CDR2 as YENEEA. J was trimmed by 0 bases and V by 5 bases; bases with no gene match: 2. The CDR3 nucleotides are TGTGCCAGCAGCCCGGGACAGGGCTCCTACGAGCAGTACTTC. Protein product: CASSPGQGSYEQYF. Combining the CDR3 with reference TRBV11-3 and TRBJ2-7 gives the whole variable domain EAGVVQSPRYKIIEKKQPVAFWCNPISGHNTLYWYLQNLGQGPELLIRYENEEAVDDSQLPKDRFSAERLKGVDSTLKIQPAELGDSAVYLCASSPGQGSYEQYFGPGTRLTVT.

V is TRBV11-3 and J is TRBJ2-3; D uncertain. V gave up 1 base and J gave up 5 bases, with 7 bases separating them. CDR3 length: 13 residues. Germline values: CDR1 SGHNT, CDR2 YENEEA. Written as DNA, the CDR3 is TGTGCCAGCAGCTTAGGACAACAAGATACGCAGTATTTT. Encoded protein: CASSLGQQDTQYF.